This T cell receptor beta chain comes out of a study of CD8 T cell repertoires and HIV-1 epitope variants. Whole-study context: Separate wells received one of Twenty-five Gag or Nef variant peptides. Tested: three Gag epitope families, Nef HW9 and YT9. Autologous T cell-negative cells served as antigen-presenting cells in equal numbers.

This clone was seen a few times. What it recognizes is unknown. Assay: immunoSEQ multiplex PCR; the TCRdb copy retains only in-frame clones and omits some. The table lists about 6,300 clones, 50% to 80% of them singletons. Germline loops: CDR1 ENHRY, CDR2 SYGVKD. CDR3 length: 17 residues. V was pared by 11 bases and J by 5 bases, with 21 bases of the junction left unmatched. The V call is TRBV10-3, the J call TRBJ2-7; 10 nucleotides line up with TRBD1. This clonotype was obtained from a male donor with HIV. The sequenced material came from cultured CD8+ T cells derived from PBMCs. The CDR3 region is CAHQEGGTGAPGDEQYF. The CDR3 nucleotides are TGTGCCCACCAGGAAGGAGGGACAGGGGCGCCGGGGGACGAGCAGTACTTC.